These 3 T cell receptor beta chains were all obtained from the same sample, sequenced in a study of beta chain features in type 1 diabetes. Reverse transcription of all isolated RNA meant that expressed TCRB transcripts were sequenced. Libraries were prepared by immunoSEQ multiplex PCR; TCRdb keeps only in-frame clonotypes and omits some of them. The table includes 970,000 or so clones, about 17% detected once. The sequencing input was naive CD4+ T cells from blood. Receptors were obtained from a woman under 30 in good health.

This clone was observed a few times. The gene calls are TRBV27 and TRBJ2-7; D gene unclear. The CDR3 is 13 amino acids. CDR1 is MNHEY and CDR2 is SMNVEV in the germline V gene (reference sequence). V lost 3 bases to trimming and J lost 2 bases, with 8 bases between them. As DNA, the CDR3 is TGTGCCAGCAGTTTCTTAGGGACCTACGAGCAGTACTTC. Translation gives CASSFLGTYEQYF.

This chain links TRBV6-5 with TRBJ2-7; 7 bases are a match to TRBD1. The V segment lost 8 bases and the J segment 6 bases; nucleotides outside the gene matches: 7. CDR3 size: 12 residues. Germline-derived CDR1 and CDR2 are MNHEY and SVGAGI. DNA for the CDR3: TGTGCCAGCGGGGACAGCGCTCGCGAGCAGTACTTC. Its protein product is CASGDSAREQYF.

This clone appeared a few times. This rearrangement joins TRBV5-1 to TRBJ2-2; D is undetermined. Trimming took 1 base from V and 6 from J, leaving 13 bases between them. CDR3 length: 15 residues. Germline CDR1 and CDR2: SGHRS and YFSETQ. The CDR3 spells CASSLTGRVAGELFF. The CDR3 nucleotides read TGCGCCAGCAGCTTGACCGGGCGTGTGGCCGGGGAGCTGTTTTTT. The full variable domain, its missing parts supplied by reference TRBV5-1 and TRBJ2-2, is KAGVTQTPRYLIKTRGQQVTLSCSPISGHRSVSWYQQTPGQGLQFLFEYFSETQRNKGNFPGRFSGRQFSNSRSEMNVSTLELGDSALYLCASSLTGRVAGELFFGEGSRLTVL.